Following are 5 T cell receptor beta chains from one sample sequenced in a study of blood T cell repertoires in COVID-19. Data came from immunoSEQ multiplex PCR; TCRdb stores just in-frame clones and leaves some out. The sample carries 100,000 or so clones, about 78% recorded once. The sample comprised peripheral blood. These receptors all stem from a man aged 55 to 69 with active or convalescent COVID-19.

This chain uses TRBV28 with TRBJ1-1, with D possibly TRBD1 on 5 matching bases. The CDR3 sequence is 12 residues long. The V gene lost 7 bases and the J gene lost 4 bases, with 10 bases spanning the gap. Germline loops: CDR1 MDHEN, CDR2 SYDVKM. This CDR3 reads CASMSGVTEAFF. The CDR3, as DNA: TGTGCCAGCATGTCGGGGGTCACTGAAGCTTTCTTT. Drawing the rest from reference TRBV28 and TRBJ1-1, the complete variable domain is DVKVTQSSRYLVKRTGEKVFLECVQDMDHENMFWYRQDPGLGLRLIYFSYDVKMKEKGDIPEGYSVSREKKERFSLILESASTNQTSMYLCASMSGVTEAFFGQGTRLTVV.

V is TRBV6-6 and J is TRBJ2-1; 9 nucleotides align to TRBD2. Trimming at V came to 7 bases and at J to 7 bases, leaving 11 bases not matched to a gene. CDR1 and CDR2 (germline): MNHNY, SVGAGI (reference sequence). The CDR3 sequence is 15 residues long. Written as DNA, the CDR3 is TGTGCCAGCAATCTTCTAGCGGGAAGTGGGAATGAGCAGTTCTTC. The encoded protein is CASNLLAGSGNEQFF.

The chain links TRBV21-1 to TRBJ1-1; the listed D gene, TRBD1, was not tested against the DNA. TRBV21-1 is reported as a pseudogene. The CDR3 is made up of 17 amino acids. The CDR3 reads CASSKALCGTEGTEAFF. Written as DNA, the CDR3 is TGTGCCAGCAGCAAAGCGCTTTGCGGGACAGAGGGGACTGAAGCTTTCTTT.

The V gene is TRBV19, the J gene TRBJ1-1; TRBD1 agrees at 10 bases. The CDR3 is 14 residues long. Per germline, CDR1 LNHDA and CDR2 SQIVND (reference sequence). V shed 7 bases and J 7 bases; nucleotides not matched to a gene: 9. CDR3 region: CASNAGTGAYEAFF. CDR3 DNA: TGTGCCAGTAACGCCGGGACAGGGGCATATGAAGCTTTCTTT.

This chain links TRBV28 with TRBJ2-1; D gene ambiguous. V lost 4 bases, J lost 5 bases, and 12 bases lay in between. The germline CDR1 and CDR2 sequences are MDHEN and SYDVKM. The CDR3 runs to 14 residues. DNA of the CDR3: TGTGCCAGCAGTTCTCTTAGAGGAGACAATGAGCAGTTCTTC. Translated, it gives CASSSLRGDNEQFF.